This T cell receptor beta chain was identified during a study of response to subunit inactivated influenza vaccine (dated by TCRdb to the late 2010s). As for the study more broadly: Deep quantitative T cell receptor repertoire profiling was used in the study to track responses to a trivalent subunit inactivated influenza vaccine.

Library preparation was by RT-PCR. Sequencing took place on an Illumina HiSeq 2500. TCRdb reprocessing: public reads trimmed at Q25 with fastp, clones called with MiXCR, in-frame beta chains kept. Merged by CDR3 protein, the rows form single entries marked with the most common genes and DNA. Present in this sample are some 850,000 distinct CDR3 sequences, roughly 18% of which were seen just once. About 11% of the sample lies in the top ten. What the research found in general, with its limitations: The authors proposed that each seasonal influenza vaccination may bring in only a limited number of new T cells.

This clonotype has only a few counts. Its antigen has not been determined. Qualities for individual bases were not recorded, and no much larger clone is one base off. V is cut by 1 base and J by 9 bases, and the space between the germline ends is 7 bases. The germline V gene (reference sequence) provides CDR1 SEHNR and CDR2 FQNEAQ. The CDR3 spans 12 residues, from the cysteine through the phenylalanine. The read is trimmed to its CDR3 DNA, 36 bases read in frame from base 1. Sequencing used PBMCs from blood, obtained roughly 5 days after vaccination. Rearrangement joined TRBV7-9 to TRBJ1-5; no D gene is confidently identified. This sequence was found in a man in his fifties who received an inactivated influenza vaccine. Donor details come from another sample of the same person, matched by shared clones. The DNA is as follows: TGTGCCAGCAGCTTAGAGCGTGGGCCCCAGCATTTT. This translates into CASSLERGPQHF.